A single sample is the source of the 24 T cell receptor beta chains below, sequenced in a study. In TCRdb, the 5' RACE reads were re-called with MiXCR into one record per CDR3 protein. The sample consists of 62,000 or so distinct CDR3 sequences, less than 30% of them appearing once. Treg sorting used a CD4+CD25+CD127-/low gate. The sequencing input was tumor-infiltrating Tregs sorted from the breast tumor. These receptors were collected from a female donor with breast cancer.

V usage is TRBV11-3 and J usage is TRBJ2-3; TRBD2 might be the D (5 bases). The germline V gene encodes CDR1 SGHNT and CDR2 YENEEA. The V end lost 0 bases, the J end lost 1 base, and 8 bases lay between the germline ends. This CDR3 contains 15 residues. CDR3 sequence reads: CASSLDGSRTDTQYF. CDR3 bases: TGTGCCAGCAGCTTAGATGGGAGTCGCACAGATACGCAGTATTTT.

There are a few counts of this clonotype. V gene TRBV5-4 combines with J gene TRBJ2-3, with 8 bases aligning to TRBD1. V shed 4 bases, J shed 5 bases, and the junction held 12 bases outside the gene matches. The CDR3 has 16 residues. From germline, CDR1 is SGHNT and CDR2 YYREEE (reference sequence). In nucleotides, the CDR3 is TGTGCCAGCAGCACACGACAGGGGACCTTAGGAGATACGCAGTATTTT. Protein sequence: CASSTRQGTLGDTQYF.

This clonotype occurred a few times. This sequence joins TRBV6-5 and TRBJ1-4, with D uncertain. Germline V gene data show CDR1 as MNHEY and CDR2 as SVGAGI. This CDR3 is 14 amino acids long. Trimming left V 4 bases short and J 5 bases short, with 11 bases between. The CDR3: CASSSRASNEKLFF. The CDR3, as DNA: TGTGCCAGCAGTTCCCGGGCCTCAAATGAAAAACTGTTTTTT.

Comments on this clonotype: The junction shows a germline mismatch at one end, possibly a read error. The chain recombines TRBV5-1 with TRBJ1-1; possibly TRBD1 for D (5 bases). The CDR3 totals 14 residues. Germline lookup yields CDR1 SGHRS and CDR2 YFSETQ. The CDR3 region has the DNA TGCGCCAGCAGCCCGGGACGGCTGAACACGGAAGCTTTCTTT. This translates into CASSPGRLNTEAFF.

This chain connects TRBV27 to TRBJ2-1; 11 nucleotides line up with TRBD2. Germline loops: CDR1 MNHEY, CDR2 SMNVEV (reference sequence). The CDR3 covers 14 residues. V trimming: 5 bases; J trimming: 8 bases; junction bases outside the gene matches: 5. The CDR3 DNA reads TGTGCCAGCAGTCGTACTAGCGGGGGTCATGAGCAGTTCTTC. Protein: CASSRTSGGHEQFF.

The chain links TRBV18 to TRBJ2-1, with D maybe TRBD2 (5 bases). With 5 bases removed from V and 8 bases from J, the gap between germline ends came to 16 bases. The CDR3 covers 14 residues. Germline CDR1 and CDR2: KGHSH and LQKENI. The CDR3 region has the DNA TGTGCCAGCTCAGAAGAGAGGGTGACCGATGAGCAGTTCTTC. Protein: CASSEERVTDEQFF.

About this clonotype itself: A junction end diverges from the germline sequence, so it may reflect a read error. V is TRBV6-5 and J is TRBJ2-1; 14 bases are a match to TRBD2. Germline loops: CDR1 MNHEY, CDR2 SVGAGI. The CDR3 contains 15 residues. The DNA of the CDR3 is TGTGCCAGCAGTCCGGGACTAGCGGGAGTAGGTGAGCAGCTCTTC. It specifies CASSPGLAGVGEQLF.

The chain joins TRBV7-9 to TRBJ1-2, with D maybe TRBD1 (6 bases). This CDR3 is built from 15 residues. V was pared by 0 bases and J by 5 bases, with 13 bases between. Germline CDR1 is SEHNR and CDR2 is FQNEAQ (reference sequence). The CDR3: CASSLALRGAYGYTF. DNA for the CDR3: TGTGCCAGCAGCTTAGCGCTTCGGGGGGCTTATGGCTACACCTTC.

The J gene is TRBJ1-1, the V gene TRBV5-1; a possible D gene is TRBD1 (5 bases). The CDR3 has 13 amino acids. Between the trimmed V and J ends, which lost 7 bases and 6 bases, there was a span of 16 bases. CDR1 and CDR2 from the germline V gene are SGHRS and YFSETQ. CDR3 loop: CASRAHGTSEAFF. CDR3 in DNA: TGCGCCAGCCGGGCACACGGGACTTCTGAAGCTTTCTTT.

About this clonotype: The conserved closing phenylalanine or tryptophan is absent in this CDR3, likely reflecting a read error. This chain connects TRBV4-3 to TRBJ2-6; 9 bases match TRBD2. V shed 6 bases and J 0 bases; nucleotides not matched to a gene: 6. The germline gives CDR1 LGHNA, CDR2 YSLEER. The CDR3 has 17 residues. CDR3 DNA: TGCGCCAGCAGTTCTCTAGCGGGACACTCTGGGGCCAACGTCCTGACTTCC. It specifies CASSSLAGHSGANVLTS.

This clonotype has at least ten counts. The V and J genes are TRBV4-1 and TRBJ2-1, with a possible D match to TRBD2 (5 bases). The germline CDR1 and CDR2 sequences are MGHRA and YSYEKL. The V end lost 1 base, the J end lost 2 bases, and 12 bases lay between the germline ends. The CDR3 extends over 16 amino acids. CDR3 nucleotides: TGCGCCAGCAGCCAAGGTGGCGGACTTACCTACAATGAGCAGTTCTTC. As protein: CASSQGGGLTYNEQFF.

The gene calls are TRBV7-9 and TRBJ2-3; D is ambiguous. V shed 1 base and J shed 4 bases, with 3 bases lying between them. This CDR3 is built from 12 residues. Per the germline V gene, CDR1 is SEHNR and CDR2 is FQNEAQ (reference sequence). The CDR3 loop reads CASSLEADTQYF. For the CDR3, the DNA is TGTGCCAGCAGCTTAGAAGCAGATACGCAGTATTTT.

This chain links TRBV6-2 or TRBV6-3 with TRBJ2-7; 8 nucleotides align to TRBD1. Germline CDR1 is MNHEY and CDR2 is SVGEGT. This CDR3 comprises 14 residues. Trimming took 7 bases from V and 0 from J; bases not matched to a gene: 5. CDR3 DNA sequence: TGTGCCAGCACCCAGGACAGGGTCTCCTACGAGCAGTACTTC. It yields the protein CASTQDRVSYEQYF.

V is TRBV6-2 or TRBV6-3 and J is TRBJ2-7; TRBD2 matches 15 bases. The CDR3 has 16 residues. V dropped 5 bases and J dropped 6; count of bases not matched to a gene: 8. Looked up from germline, CDR1 is MNHEY and CDR2 is SVGEGT. The chain's CDR3 is CASSQPGLAGGGEQYF. CDR3 sequence (DNA): TGTGCCAGCAGTCAACCGGGACTAGCGGGAGGCGGCGAGCAGTACTTC.

At least ten counts were recorded for this clonotype. The chain couples TRBV12-3 or TRBV12-4 to TRBJ1-5; D is unclear. The germline V and J ends were trimmed by 6 bases and 4 bases, with 7 bases remaining between them. CDR3 length: 12 residues. The CDR3 DNA sequence: TGTGCCAGCAGCCCGTTGAATCAGCCCCAGCATTTT. Its protein is CASSPLNQPQHF.

The J gene is TRBJ1-2, the V gene TRBV3-1, with D perhaps TRBD1 (6 bases). Per germline, CDR1 LGHDT and CDR2 YNNKEL (reference sequence). This CDR3 spans 18 amino acids. The ends were cut back, 3 bases at V and 5 bases at J, with 25 bases in the middle. CDR3 protein: CASSHRAPDRNSNYGYTF. DNA for the CDR3: TGTGCCAGCAGCCACAGAGCTCCGGACAGAAACTCAAATTATGGCTACACCTTC.

This clonotype was seen more than once but under ten times. V is TRBV10-2 and J is TRBJ1-6, with 10 bases lining up with TRBD1. After removal of 8 bases from V and 7 bases from J, the junction contained 5 bases not matched to a gene. Germline assignment: CDR1 WSHSY and CDR2 SAAADI. This CDR3 spans 14 amino acids. In DNA form, the CDR3 reads TGCGCCAGCGAGAGGGGACAGGGGAATTCACCCCTCCACTTT. Translated, it gives CASERGQGNSPLHF.

The chain couples TRBV28 to TRBJ2-7, with D tentatively TRBD1 (5 bases). V was cut by 9 bases and J by 3 bases, with 12 bases left in between. The germline V gene has CDR1 MDHEN and CDR2 SYDVKM. The CDR3 runs to 12 residues. In DNA, the CDR3 is TGTGCCAGTTGGGGCAGGGTCTACGAGCAGTACTTC. Its translation: CASWGRVYEQYF.

This clonotype was seen ten or more times. The rearrangement links TRBV5-1 to TRBJ2-1; a possible D gene is TRBD2 (5 bases). V dropped 3 bases and J dropped 2 bases, with 12 bases sitting between them. The CDR3 spans 15 residues. CDR1 and CDR2 (germline): SGHRS, YFSETQ. CDR3 region: CASSYREPAYNEQFF. The DNA of the CDR3 is TGCGCCAGCAGCTATAGGGAGCCAGCCTACAATGAGCAGTTCTTC.

This clonotype appeared many times. The J gene is TRBJ2-2, the V gene TRBV6-6, with 13 positions matching TRBD2. The CDR3 is 14 amino acids. Germline CDR1 reads MNHNY; CDR2 reads SVGAGI (reference sequence). The V and J ends lost 5 bases and 7 bases, in that order; junction bases with no gene match: 1. The CDR3 reads CASSGTSGVGELFF. CDR3 nucleotides: TGTGCCAGCAGTGGGACTAGCGGGGTCGGGGAGCTGTTTTTT.

CDR3 sequence reads: CASSEQVEEKLFF. CDR3 coding DNA: TGTGCCAGCAGTGAACAGGTGGAAGAAAAACTGTTTTTT. The chain uses TRBV6-1 and TRBJ1-4; D unresolved. Per germline, CDR1 MNHNS and CDR2 SASEGT. CDR3 length: 13 amino acids. The V and J ends lost 2 bases and 8 bases respectively, with 9 bases between them.

This chain joins TRBV30 and TRBJ2-7, with TRBD2 matching 8 bases. The CDR3 consists of 13 residues. J was trimmed by 6 bases and V by 2 bases; bases with no gene match: 6. Germline V lookup: CDR1 GTSNPN, CDR2 SVGIG (reference sequence). As DNA, the CDR3 is TGTGCCTGGAGTCGACGGGGGGGCGCCGAGCAGTACTTC. This translates into CAWSRRGGAEQYF.

To note about this clonotype: Since a much larger clone is just one base distant, this may be a read error. Here the CDR3 omits its conserved ending phenylalanine or tryptophan, so a read error is the likely source. The chain has TRBV29-1 and TRBJ2-5; D is uncertain. Trimming cost V 5 bases and J 1 base, with 5 bases left between them. CDR1 is SQVTM and CDR2 is ANQGSEA in the germline V gene. The CDR3 runs 11 residues. This CDR3 reads CSVSTQETQYL. CDR3 coding DNA: TGCAGCGTTAGTACCCAAGAGACCCAGTACCTC.

This sequence joins TRBV11-2 and TRBJ2-3; no clear D gene. The CDR3 is made up of 12 amino acids. Trimming removed 4 bases from V and 6 bases from J, with 8 bases in between. Germline assignment: CDR1 SGHAT and CDR2 FQNNGV. The CDR3 sequence: CASSSRPDTQYF. CDR3 bases: TGTGCCAGCAGCTCAAGGCCTGATACGCAGTATTTT. The complete variable domain, with remaining parts taken from reference TRBV11-2 and TRBJ2-3, reads EAGVAQSPRYKIIEKRQSVAFWCNPISGHATLYWYQQILGQGPKLLIQFQNNGVVDDSQLPKDRFSAERLKGVDSTLKIQPAKLEDSAVYLCASSSRPDTQYFGPGTRLTVL.